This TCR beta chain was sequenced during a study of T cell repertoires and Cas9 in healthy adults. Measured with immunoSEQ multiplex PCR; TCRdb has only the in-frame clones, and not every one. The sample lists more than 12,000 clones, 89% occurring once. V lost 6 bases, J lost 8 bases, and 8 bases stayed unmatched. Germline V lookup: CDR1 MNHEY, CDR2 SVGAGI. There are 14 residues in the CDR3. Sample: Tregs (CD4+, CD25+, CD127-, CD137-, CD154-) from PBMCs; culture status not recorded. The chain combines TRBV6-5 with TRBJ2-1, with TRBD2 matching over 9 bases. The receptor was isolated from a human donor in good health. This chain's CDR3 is CASRRGGRGDEQFF. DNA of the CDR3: TGTGCCAGCAGGCGGGGGGGCAGGGGAGATGAGCAGTTCTTC.